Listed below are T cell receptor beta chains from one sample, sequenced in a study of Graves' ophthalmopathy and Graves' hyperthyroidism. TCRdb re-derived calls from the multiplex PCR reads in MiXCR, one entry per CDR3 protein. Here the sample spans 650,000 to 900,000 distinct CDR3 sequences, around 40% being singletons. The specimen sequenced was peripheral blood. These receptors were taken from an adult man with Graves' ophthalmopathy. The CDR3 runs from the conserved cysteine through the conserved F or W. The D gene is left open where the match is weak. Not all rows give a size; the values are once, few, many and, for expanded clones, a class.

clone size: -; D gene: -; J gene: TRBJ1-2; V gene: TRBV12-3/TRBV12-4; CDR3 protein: CASSFRGAVDGYTF; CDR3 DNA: TGTGCCAGCAGTTTCAGAGGGGCAGTTGATGGCTACACCTTC
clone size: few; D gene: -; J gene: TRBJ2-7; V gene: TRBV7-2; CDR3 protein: CASSPLGGASSYEQYF; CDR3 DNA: TGTGCCAGCAGCCCCCTAGGGGGGGCGAGCTCCTACGAGCAGTACTTC
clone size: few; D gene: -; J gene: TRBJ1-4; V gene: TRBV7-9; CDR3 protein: CASSSTIRHSTNEKLFF; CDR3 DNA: TGTGCCAGCAGCTCCACCATTAGACATTCAACTAATGAAAAACTGTTTTTT
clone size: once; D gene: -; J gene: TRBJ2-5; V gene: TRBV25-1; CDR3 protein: CASSFRGVQETQYF; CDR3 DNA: TGTGCCAGCAGTTTTCGCGGGGTACAAGAGACCCAGTACTTC
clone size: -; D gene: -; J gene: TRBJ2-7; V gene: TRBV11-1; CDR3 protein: CASSLAGMTYEQYF; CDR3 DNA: TGTGCCAGCAGCTTAGCGGGTATGACCTACGAGCAGTACTTC
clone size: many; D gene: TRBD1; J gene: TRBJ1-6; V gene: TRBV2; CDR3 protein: CASSADRVGSPLHF; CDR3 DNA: TGTGCCAGCAGCGCGGACAGGGTAGGGTCACCCCTCCACTTT
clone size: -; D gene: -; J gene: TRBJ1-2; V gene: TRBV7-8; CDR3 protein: CASSLVQGVNGYTF; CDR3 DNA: TGTGCCAGCAGCTTAGTTCAAGGGGTGAATGGCTACACCTTC
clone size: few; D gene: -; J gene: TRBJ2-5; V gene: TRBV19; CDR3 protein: CASSPDYQETQYF; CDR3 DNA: TGTGCCAGTAGTCCGGACTACCAAGAGACCCAGTACTTC
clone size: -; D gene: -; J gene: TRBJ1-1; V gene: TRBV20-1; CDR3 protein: CSATASAVEAFF; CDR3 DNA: TGCAGTGCTACAGCCTCTGCAGTGGAAGCTTTCTTT
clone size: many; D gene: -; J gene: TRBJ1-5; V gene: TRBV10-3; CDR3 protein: CAISEYAGDNQPQHF; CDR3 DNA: TGTGCCATCAGTGAGTATGCCGGGGACAATCAGCCCCAGCATTTT
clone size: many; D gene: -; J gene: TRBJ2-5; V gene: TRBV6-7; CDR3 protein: CASSYRGQETQYF; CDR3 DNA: TGTGCCAGCAGTTACAGGGGGCAAGAGACCCAGTACTTC
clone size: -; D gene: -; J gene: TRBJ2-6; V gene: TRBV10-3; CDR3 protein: CAISEYEGRATF; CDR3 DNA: TGTGCCATCAGTGAGTACGAGGGCAGGGCGACTTTC
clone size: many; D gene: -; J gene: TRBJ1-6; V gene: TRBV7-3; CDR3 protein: CASSLNPRGDSPLHF; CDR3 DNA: TGTGCCAGCAGCTTAAACCCAAGGGGGGACTCACCCCTCCACTTT
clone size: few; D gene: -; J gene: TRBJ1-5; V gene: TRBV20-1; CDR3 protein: CSASASGAQPQHF; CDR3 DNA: TGCAGTGCTAGTGCCTCAGGGGCTCAGCCCCAGCATTTT
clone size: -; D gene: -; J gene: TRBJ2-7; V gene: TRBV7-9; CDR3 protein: CASSVGVGVGYEQYF; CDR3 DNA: TGTGCCAGCAGCGTAGGGGTCGGGGTCGGCTACGAGCAGTACTTC
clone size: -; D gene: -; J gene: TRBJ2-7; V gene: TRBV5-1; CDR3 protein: CASSRTGRALSYEQYF; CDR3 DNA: TGCGCCAGCAGCCGCACGGGGCGGGCGCTCTCCTACGAGCAGTACTTC